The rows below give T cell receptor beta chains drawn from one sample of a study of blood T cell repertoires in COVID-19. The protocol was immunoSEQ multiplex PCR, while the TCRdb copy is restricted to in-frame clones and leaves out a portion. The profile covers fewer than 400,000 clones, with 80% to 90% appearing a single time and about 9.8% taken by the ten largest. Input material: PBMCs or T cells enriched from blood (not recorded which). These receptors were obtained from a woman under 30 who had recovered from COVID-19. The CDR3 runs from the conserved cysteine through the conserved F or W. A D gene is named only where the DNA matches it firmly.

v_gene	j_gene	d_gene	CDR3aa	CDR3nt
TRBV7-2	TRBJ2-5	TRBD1	CASSQPGGVETQYF	TGTGCCAGCAGCCAACCAGGGGGCGTAGAGACCCAGTACTTC
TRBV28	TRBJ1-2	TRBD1	CASSLTGTGDYGYTF	TGTGCCAGCAGTTTGACCGGGACAGGGGACTATGGCTACACCTTC
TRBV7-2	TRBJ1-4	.	CASSLNGGGDEKLFF	TGTGCCAGCAGCTTAAATGGGGGGGGAGACGAAAAACTGTTTTTT
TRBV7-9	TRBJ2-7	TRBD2	CASSSPSGRAGWEQYF	TGTGCCAGCAGCTCGCCTAGCGGGAGGGCCGGGTGGGAGCAGTACTTC
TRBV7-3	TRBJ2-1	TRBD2	CASSSDSRHVAGGHNEQFF	TGTGCCAGCAGCTCAGACTCACGCCACGTAGCGGGGGGGCACAATGAGCAGTTCTTC
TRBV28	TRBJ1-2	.	CASSSHEYGYTF	TGTGCCAGCAGTTCCCATGAGTATGGCTACACCTTC
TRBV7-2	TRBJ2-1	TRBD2	CASSSTSGGPVEQFF	TGTGCCAGCAGTTCAACTAGCGGGGGGCCCGTGGAGCAGTTCTTC
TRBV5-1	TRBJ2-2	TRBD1	CASSSGTGGVMTGELFF	TGCGCCAGCAGCTCCGGGACAGGGGGCGTTATGACCGGGGAGCTGTTTTTT
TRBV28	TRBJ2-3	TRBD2	CAGGTGGEDTQYF	TGTGCCGGGGGGACGGGAGGGGAGGATACGCAGTATTTT
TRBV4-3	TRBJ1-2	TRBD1	CASSQVRDRYKINYGYTF	TGCGCCAGCAGCCAAGTCCGGGACAGATACAAAATTAACTATGGCTACACCTTC
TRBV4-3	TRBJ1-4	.	CASSQDRSLTTNEKLFF	TGCGCCAGCAGCCAAGATAGGAGTTTGACGACTAATGAAAAACTGTTTTTT
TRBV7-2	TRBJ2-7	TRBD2	CASSLFGRASYEQYF	TGTGCCAGCAGTCTATTCGGGAGGGCCTCCTACGAGCAGTACTTC
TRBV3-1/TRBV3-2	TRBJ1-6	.	CASSQVRGNNSPLHF	TGTGCCAGCAGCCAAGTGCGGGGAAATAATTCACCCCTCCACTTT
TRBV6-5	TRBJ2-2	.	CASSRGRELFF	TGTGCCAGCAGCAGGGGCAGGGAGCTGTTTTTT
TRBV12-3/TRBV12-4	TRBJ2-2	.	CASSSAGYGELFF	TGTGCCAGCAGTTCGGCGGGGTACGGGGAGCTGTTTTTT
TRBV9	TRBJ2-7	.	CASSVGFAGTLSEQYF	TGTGCCAGCAGCGTAGGCTTCGCGGGAACCCTTTCCGAGCAGTACTTC
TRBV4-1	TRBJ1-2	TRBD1	CASSQRTGNGYTF	TGCGCCAGCAGCCAACGGACAGGGAATGGCTACACCTTC
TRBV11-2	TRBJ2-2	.	CASSYTSTGELFF	TGTGCCAGCAGTTATACTAGTACCGGGGAGCTGTTTTTT
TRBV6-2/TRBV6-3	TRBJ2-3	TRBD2	CASSYTISGGYTDTQYF	TGTGCCAGCAGTTACACAATTAGCGGGGGGTACACAGATACGCAGTATTTT
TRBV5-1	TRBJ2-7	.	CASSLWSQRGKAYEQYF	TGCGCCAGCAGCTTGTGGAGTCAGAGGGGGAAGGCCTACGAGCAGTACTTC
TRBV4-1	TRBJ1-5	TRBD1	CASSLTRDRGQPQHF	TGCGCCAGCAGCCTTACACGGGACAGGGGTCAGCCCCAGCATTTT
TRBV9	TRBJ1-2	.	CASSVGPGDYGYTF	TGTGCCAGCAGCGTTGGTCCAGGGGACTATGGCTACACCTTC